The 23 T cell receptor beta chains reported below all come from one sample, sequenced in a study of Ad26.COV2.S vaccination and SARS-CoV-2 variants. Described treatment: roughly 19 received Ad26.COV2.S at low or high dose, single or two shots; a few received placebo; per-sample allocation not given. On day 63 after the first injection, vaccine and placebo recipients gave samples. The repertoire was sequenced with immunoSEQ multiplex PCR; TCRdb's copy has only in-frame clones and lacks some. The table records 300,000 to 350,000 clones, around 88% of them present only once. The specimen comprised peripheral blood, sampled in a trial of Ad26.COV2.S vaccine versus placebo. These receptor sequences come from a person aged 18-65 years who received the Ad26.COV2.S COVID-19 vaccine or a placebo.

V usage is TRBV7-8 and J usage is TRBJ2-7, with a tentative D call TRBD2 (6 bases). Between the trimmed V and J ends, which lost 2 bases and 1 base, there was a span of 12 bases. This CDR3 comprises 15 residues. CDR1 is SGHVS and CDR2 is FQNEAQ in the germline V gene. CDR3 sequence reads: CASSLRRDGSYEQYF. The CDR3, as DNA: TGTGCCAGCAGCTTAAGGCGGGACGGATCCTACGAGCAGTACTTC.

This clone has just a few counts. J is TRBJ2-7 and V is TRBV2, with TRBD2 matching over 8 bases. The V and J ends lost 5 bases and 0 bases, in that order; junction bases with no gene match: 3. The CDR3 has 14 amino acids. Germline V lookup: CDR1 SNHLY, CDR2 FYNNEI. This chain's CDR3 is CASSISGSSYEQYF. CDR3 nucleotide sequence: TGTGCCAGCAGTATAAGCGGGAGCTCCTACGAGCAGTACTTC.

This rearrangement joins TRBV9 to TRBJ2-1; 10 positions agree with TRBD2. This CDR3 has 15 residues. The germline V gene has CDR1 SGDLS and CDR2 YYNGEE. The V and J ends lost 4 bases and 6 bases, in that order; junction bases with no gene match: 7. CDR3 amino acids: CASSTLAGARNEQFF. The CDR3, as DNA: TGTGCCAGCAGCACTCTAGCGGGAGCTCGCAATGAGCAGTTCTTC.

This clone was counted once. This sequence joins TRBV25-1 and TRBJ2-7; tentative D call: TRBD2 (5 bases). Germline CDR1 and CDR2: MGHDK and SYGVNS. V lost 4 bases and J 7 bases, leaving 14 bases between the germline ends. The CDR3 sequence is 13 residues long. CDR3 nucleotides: TGTGCCAGCAGTGTTGTGCAAACGGGGGAGCAGTACTTC. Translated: CASSVVQTGEQYF.

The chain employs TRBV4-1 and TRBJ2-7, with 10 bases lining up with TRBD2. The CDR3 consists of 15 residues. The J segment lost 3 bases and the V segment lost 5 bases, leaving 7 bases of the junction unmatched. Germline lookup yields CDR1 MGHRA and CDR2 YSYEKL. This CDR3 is CASSYDPSGGYEQYF. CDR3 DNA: TGCGCCAGCAGCTACGATCCTAGCGGGGGCTACGAGCAGTACTTC.

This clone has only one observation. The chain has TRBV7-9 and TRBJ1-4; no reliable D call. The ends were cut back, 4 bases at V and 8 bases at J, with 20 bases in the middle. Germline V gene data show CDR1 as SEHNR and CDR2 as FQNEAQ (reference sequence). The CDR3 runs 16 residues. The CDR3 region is CASSSTVRARAEKLFF. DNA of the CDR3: TGTGCCAGCAGCTCCACCGTACGGGCCCGAGCCGAAAAACTGTTTTTT.

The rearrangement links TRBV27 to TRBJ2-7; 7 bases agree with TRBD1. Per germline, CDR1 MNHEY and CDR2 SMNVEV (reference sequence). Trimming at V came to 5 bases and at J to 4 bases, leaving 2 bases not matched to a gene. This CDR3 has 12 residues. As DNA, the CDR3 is TGTGCCAGCAGTGGGGACAGATACGAGCAGTACTTC. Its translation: CASSGDRYEQYF.

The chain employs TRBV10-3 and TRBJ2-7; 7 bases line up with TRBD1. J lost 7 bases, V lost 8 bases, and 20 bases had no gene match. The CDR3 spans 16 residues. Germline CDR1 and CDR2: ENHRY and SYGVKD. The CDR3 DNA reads TGTGCCATCCGTGCGTTAATGTTACAGGGGTTGTGGGAGCAGTACTTC. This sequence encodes CAIRALMLQGLWEQYF.

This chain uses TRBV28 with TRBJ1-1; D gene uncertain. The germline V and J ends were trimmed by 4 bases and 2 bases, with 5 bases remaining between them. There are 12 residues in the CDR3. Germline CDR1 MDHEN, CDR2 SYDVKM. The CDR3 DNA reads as TGTGCCAGCAGTTCCCCAAACACTGAAGCTTTCTTT. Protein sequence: CASSSPNTEAFF. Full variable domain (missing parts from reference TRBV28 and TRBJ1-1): DVKVTQSSRYLVKRTGEKVFLECVQDMDHENMFWYRQDPGLGLRLIYFSYDVKMKEKGDIPEGYSVSREKKERFSLILESASTNQTSMYLCASSSPNTEAFFGQGTRLTVV.

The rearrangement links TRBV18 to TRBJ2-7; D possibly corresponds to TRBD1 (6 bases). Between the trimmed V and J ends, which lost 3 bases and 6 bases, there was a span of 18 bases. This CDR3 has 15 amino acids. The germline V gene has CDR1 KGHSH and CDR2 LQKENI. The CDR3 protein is CASSPNEDSRIEQYF. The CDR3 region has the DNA TGTGCCAGCTCACCGAACGAGGACAGCCGAATCGAGCAGTACTTC.

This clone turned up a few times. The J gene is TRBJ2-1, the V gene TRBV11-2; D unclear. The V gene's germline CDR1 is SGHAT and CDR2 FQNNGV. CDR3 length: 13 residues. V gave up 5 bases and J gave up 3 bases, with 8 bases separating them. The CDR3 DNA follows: TGTGCCAGCAGCCAACAGAGCTACAATGAGCAGTTCTTC. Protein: CASSQQSYNEQFF.

The DNA of the CDR3 is TGTGCCAGCAGCTTGGGGGCAGGGACCTCTGGGGCCAACGTCCTGACTTTC. This gives the protein CASSLGAGTSGANVLTF. The J gene is TRBJ2-6, the V gene TRBV5-6; the D gene could be TRBD1 or TRBD2 (5 bases each). V was trimmed by 0 bases and J by 0 bases, leaving 10 bases between them. This CDR3 is built from 17 residues. The V gene's germline CDR1 is SGHDT and CDR2 YYEEEE.

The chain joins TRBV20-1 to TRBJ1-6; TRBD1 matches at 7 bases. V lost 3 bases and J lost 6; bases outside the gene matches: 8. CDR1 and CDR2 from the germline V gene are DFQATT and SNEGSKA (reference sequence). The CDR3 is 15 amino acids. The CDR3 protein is CSASGRTGFNSPLHF. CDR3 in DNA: TGCAGTGCTAGTGGCCGGACAGGCTTTAATTCACCCCTCCACTTT.

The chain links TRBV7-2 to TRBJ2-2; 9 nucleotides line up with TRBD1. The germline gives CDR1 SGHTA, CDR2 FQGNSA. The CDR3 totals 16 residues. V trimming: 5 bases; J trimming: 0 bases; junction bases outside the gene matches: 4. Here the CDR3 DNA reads TGTGCCAGCAGCGACCGACAGGGGGCGAACACCGGGGAGCTGTTTTTT. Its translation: CASSDRQGANTGELFF.

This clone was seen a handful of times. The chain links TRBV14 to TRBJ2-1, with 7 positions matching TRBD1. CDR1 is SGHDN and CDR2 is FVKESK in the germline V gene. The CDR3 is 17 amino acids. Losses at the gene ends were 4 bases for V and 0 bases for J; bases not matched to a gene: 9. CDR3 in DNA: TGTGCCAGCAGCCCTTCAACAGGGGCCGGCTCCTACAATGAGCAGTTCTTC. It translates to CASSPSTGAGSYNEQFF.

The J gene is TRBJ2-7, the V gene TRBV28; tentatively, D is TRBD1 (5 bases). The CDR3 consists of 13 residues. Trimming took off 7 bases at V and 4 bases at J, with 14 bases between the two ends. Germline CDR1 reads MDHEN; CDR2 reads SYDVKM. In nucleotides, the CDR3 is TGTGCCAGCACCCAAGCAGGGCCGTACGAGCAGTACTTC. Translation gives CASTQAGPYEQYF.

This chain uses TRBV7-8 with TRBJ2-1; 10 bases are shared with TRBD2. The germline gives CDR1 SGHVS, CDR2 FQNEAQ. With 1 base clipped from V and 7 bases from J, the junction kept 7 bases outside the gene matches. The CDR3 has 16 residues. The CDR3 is CASSLGTSGPGNEQFF. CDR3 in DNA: TGTGCCAGCAGCTTAGGGACTAGCGGTCCTGGGAATGAGCAGTTCTTC.

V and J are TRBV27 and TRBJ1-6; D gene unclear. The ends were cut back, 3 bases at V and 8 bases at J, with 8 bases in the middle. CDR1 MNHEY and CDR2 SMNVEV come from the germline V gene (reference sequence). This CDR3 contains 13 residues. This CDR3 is CASSFGGDSPLHF. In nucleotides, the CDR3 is TGTGCCAGCAGTTTTGGCGGTGATTCACCCCTCCACTTT.

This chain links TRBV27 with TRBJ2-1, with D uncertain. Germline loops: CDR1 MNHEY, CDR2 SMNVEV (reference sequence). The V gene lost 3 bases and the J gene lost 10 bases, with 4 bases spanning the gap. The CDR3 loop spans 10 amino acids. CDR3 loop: CASSFPEQFF. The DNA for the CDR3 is TGTGCCAGCAGTTTCCCCGAGCAGTTCTTC.

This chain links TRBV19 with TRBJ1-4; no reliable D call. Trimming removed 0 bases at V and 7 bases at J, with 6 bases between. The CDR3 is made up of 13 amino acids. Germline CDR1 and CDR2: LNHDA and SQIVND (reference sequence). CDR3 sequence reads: CASSIERREKLFF. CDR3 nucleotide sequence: TGTGCCAGTAGTATAGAACGTCGTGAAAAACTGTTTTTT.

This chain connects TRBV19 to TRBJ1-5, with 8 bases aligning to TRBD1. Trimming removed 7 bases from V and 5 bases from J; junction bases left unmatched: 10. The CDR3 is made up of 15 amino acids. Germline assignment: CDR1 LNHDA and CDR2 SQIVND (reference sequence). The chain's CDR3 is CASIDAGGGYQPQHF. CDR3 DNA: TGTGCCAGTATCGACGCAGGGGGCGGATATCAGCCCCAGCATTTT. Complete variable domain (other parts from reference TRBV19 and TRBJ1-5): DGGITQSPKYLFRKEGQNVTLSCEQNLNHDAMYWYRQDPGQGLRLIYYSQIVNDFQKGDIAEGYSVSREKKESFPLTVTSAQKNPTAFYLCASIDAGGGYQPQHFGDGTRLSIL.

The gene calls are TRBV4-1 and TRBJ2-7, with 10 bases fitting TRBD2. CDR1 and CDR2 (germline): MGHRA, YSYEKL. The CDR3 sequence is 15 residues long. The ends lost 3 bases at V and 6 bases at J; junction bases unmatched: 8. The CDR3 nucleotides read TGCGCCAGCAGCCACCTCCTAGCGGGAGTAACCGAGCAGTACTTC. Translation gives CASSHLLAGVTEQYF.

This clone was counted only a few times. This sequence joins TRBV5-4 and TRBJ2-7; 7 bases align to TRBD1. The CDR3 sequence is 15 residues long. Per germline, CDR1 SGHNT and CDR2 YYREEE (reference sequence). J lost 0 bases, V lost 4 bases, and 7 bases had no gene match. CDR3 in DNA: TGTGCCAGCAGCCGGGACAGTTCGAGCTCCTACGAGCAGTACTTC. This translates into CASSRDSSSSYEQYF.